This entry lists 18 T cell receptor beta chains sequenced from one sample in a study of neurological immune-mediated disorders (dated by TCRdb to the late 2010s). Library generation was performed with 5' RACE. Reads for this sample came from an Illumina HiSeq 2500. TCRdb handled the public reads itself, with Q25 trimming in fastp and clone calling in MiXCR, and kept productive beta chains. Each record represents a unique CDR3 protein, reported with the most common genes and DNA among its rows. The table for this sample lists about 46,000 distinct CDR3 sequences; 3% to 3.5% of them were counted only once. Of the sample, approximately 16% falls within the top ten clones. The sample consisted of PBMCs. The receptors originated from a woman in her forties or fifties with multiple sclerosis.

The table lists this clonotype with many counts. CDR3 sequence: CASSEPSGGPTDTQYF. The CDR3 DNA reads TGCGCCAGCAGTGAGCCTAGCGGGGGGCCCACAGATACGCAGTATTTT. This sequence joins TRBV10-2 and TRBJ2-3, with 11 bases fitting TRBD2. Losses at the gene ends were 2 bases for V and 2 bases for J; bases not matched to a gene: 3. Germline-derived CDR1 and CDR2 are WSHSY and SAAADI. The CDR3 is 16 amino acids.

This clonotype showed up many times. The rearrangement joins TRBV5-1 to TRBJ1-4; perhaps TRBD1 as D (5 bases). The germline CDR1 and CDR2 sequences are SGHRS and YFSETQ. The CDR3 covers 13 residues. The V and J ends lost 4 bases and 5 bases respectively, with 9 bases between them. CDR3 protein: CASSQTVNEKLFF. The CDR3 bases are TGCGCCAGCAGCCAGACAGTCAATGAAAAACTGTTTTTT. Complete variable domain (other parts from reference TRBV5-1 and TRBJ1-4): KAGVTQTPRYLIKTRGQQVTLSCSPISGHRSVSWYQQTPGQGLQFLFEYFSETQRNKGNFPGRFSGRQFSNSRSEMNVSTLELGDSALYLCASSQTVNEKLFFGSGTQLSVL.

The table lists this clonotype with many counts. The CDR3 region is CSAPRISGFRTQYF. The DNA of the CDR3 is TGCAGTGCTCCACGAATCAGCGGGTTCCGTACGCAGTATTTT. The V and J genes are TRBV20-1 and TRBJ2-3, with D perhaps TRBD2 (6 bases). The CDR3 is 14 residues long. Germline V lookup: CDR1 DFQATT, CDR2 SNEGSKA (reference sequence). V was pared by 5 bases and J by 8 bases, with 20 bases between.

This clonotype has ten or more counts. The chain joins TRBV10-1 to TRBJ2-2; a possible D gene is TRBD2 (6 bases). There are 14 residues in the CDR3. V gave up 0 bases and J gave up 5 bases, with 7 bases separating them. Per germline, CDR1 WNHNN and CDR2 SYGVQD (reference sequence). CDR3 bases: TGCGCCAGCAGTGAGTCAGGAGGGACCGGGGAGCTGTTTTTT. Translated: CASSESGGTGELFF.

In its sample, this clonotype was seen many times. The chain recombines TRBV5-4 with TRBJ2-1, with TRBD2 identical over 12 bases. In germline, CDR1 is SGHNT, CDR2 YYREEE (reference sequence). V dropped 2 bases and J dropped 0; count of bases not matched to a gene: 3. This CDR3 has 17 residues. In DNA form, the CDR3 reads TGTGCCAGCAGCTTCGGACTAGCGGGGAGCTCCTACAATGAGCAGTTCTTC. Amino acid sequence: CASSFGLAGSSYNEQFF.

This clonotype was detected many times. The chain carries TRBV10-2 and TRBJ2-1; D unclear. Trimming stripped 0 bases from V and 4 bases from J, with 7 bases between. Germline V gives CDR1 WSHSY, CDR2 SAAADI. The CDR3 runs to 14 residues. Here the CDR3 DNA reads TGCGCCAGCAGTGAGTCAACCAATTACAATGAGCAGTTCTTC. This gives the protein CASSESTNYNEQFF.

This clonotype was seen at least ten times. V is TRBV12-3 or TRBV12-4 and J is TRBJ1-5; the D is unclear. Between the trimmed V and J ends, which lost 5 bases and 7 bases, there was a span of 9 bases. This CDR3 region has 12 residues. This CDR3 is CASSPQSQPQHF. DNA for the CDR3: TGTGCCAGCAGTCCGCAGAGCCAGCCCCAGCATTTT.

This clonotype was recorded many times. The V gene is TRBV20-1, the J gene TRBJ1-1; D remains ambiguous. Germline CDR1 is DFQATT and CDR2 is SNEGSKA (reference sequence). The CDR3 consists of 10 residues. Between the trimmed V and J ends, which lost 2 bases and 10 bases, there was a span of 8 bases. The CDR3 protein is CSARNKGAFF. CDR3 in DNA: TGCAGTGCTAGAAATAAAGGAGCTTTCTTT.

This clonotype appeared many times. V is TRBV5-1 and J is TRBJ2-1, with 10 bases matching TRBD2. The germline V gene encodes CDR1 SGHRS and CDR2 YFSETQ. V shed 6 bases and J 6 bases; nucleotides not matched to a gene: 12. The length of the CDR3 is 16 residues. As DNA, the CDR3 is TGCGCCAGCAAGGACCTAGCGGGAGCAACTGCCAATGAGCAGTTCTTC. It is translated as CASKDLAGATANEQFF. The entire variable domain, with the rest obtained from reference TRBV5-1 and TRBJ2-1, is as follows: KAGVTQTPRYLIKTRGQQVTLSCSPISGHRSVSWYQQTPGQGLQFLFEYFSETQRNKGNFPGRFSGRQFSNSRSEMNVSTLELGDSALYLCASKDLAGATANEQFFGPGTRLTVL.

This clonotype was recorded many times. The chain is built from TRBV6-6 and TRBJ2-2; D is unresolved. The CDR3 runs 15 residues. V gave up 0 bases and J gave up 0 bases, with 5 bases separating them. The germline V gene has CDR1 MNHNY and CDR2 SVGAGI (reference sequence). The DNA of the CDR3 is TGTGCCAGCAGTTACTCGAGTCCGAACACCGGGGAGCTGTTTTTT. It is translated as CASSYSSPNTGELFF.

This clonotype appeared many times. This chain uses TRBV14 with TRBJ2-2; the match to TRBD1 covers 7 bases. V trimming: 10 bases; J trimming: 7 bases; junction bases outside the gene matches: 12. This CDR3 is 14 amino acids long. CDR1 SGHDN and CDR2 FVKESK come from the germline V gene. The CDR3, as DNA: TGTGCCACAGGGGGATCCACCAATGTCGGGGAGCTGTTTTTT. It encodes CATGGSTNVGELFF.

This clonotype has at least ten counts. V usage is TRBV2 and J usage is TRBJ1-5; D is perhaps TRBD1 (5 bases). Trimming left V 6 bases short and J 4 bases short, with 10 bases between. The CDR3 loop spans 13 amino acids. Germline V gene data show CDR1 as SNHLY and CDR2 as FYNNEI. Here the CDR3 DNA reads TGTGCCAGCAGGGCAGAGGGGAATCAGCCCCAGCATTTT. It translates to CASRAEGNQPQHF. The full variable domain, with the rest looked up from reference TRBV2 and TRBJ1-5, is EPEVTQTPSHQVTQMGQEVILRCVPISNHLYFYWYRQILGQKVEFLVSFYNNEISEKSEIFDDQFSVERPDGSNFTLKIRSTKLEDSAMYFCASRAEGNQPQHFGDGTRLSIL.

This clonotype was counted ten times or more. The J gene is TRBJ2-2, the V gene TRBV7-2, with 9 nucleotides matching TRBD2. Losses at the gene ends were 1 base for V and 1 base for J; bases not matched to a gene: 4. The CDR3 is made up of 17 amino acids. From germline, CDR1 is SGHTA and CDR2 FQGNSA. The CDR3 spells CASSLGLAGRNTGELFF. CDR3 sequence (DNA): TGTGCCAGCAGCTTAGGCCTAGCGGGACGGAACACCGGGGAGCTGTTTTTT. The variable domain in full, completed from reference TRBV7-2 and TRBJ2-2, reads GAGVSQSPSNKVTEKGKDVELRCDPISGHTALYWYRQSLGQGLEFLIYFQGNSAPDKSGLPSDRFSAERTGGSVSTLTIQRTQQEDSAVYLCASSLGLAGRNTGELFFGEGSRLTVL.

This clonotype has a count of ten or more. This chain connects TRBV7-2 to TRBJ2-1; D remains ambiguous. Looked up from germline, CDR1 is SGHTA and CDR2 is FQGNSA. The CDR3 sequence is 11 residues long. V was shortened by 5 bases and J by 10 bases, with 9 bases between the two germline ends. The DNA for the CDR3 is TGTGCCAGCAGCCACGGCCCCGAGCAGTTCTTC. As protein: CASSHGPEQFF.

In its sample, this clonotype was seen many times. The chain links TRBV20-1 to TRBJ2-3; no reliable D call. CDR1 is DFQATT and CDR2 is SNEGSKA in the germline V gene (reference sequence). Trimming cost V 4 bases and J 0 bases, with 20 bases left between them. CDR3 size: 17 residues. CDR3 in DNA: TGCAGTGCTACACAAATCAGATACGGTGCTAGCACAGATACGCAGTATTTT. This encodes CSATQIRYGASTDTQYF.

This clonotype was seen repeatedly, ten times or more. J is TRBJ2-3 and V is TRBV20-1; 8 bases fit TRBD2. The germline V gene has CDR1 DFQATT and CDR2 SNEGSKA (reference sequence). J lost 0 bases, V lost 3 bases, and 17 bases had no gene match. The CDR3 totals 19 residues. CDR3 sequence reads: CSASPSFQIAGHSTDTQYF. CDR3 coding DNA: TGCAGTGCTAGTCCCAGCTTTCAGATAGCGGGACACAGCACAGATACGCAGTATTTT.

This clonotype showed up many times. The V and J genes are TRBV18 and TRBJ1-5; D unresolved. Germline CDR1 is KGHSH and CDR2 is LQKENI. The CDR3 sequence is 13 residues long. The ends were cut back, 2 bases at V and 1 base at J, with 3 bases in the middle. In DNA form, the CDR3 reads TGTGCCAGCTCACCAAGCAGCAATCAGCCCCAGCATTTT. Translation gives CASSPSSNQPQHF.

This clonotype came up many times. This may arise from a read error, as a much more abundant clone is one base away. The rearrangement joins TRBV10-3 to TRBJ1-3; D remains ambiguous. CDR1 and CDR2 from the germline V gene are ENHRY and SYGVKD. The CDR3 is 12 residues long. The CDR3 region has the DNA TGTGCCATCAGTGGAAGTGGAAAAACCATATATTTT. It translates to CAISGSGKTIYF.